Sequencing of this TCR beta chain was carried out in a study of regulatory T cells in long-lasting Graves disease. V lost 6 bases and J lost 0, with 12 bases in between. Germline V gives CDR1 LNHDA, CDR2 SQIVND (reference sequence). This CDR3 is built from 15 residues. Time point described: newly diagnosed GD, antithyroid drugs for less than 3 months. PBMC RNA served as the TCR library source. Relying on iRepertoire HTBI primers and Arm-PCR of CDR3 regions, the team built TCR beta libraries. TCRdb passed the multiplex PCR reads through MiXCR, listing each CDR3 protein once. Among 380,000 or so distinct CDR3 sequences listed, roughly 15% were seen once. The same sample was also used in a study of T cells in Graves' hyperthyroidism and ophthalmopathy.

The chain couples TRBV19 to TRBJ2-1; D possibly matches TRBD1 or TRBD2 (6 bases each). Here the sequenced sample was peripheral blood mononuclear cells (PBMCs), taken at new diagnosis, from a patient treated with antithyroid drugs. This clonotype was obtained from a woman under 30 with Graves disease. The CDR3 spells CASSPRGDSYNEQFF. The CDR3 DNA is TGTGCCAGTAGCCCGAGGGGGGACTCCTACAATGAGCAGTTCTTC.